Listed here are 27 T cell receptor beta chains from one sample, sequenced in a study of lymphopenia after photon versus proton radiotherapy (dated by TCRdb to about 2019). The method behind the library was the immunoSEQ multiplex PCR assay. TCRdb retrieved this table from immuneACCESS and kept in-frame rearrangements only. Not all clones are present; in checked studies, unresolved V genes account for under half, and no reason is known for the remainder. This sample has over 25,000 clones in its table, and roughly nine tenths of those were observed once. In total, the top ten clones hold 0.81% of the sample. This material consisted of peripheral blood, taken from a patient treated with photon-based radiotherapy. All receptors derive from a woman aged 45-65 years with cholangiocarcinoma.

The V gene is TRBV15, the J gene TRBJ1-4; TRBD1 matches 8 bases. Trimming cost V 5 bases and J 11 bases; bases outside gene matches: 4. Germline V gene data show CDR1 as LNHNV and CDR2 as YYDKDF (reference sequence). This CDR3 has 12 amino acids. Written as DNA, the CDR3 is TGTGCCACCAGCCCCACAGGGGGTAAACTGTTTTTT. This gives the protein CATSPTGGKLFF.

This chain links TRBV25-1 with TRBJ2-7; the D gene is possibly TRBD1 (5 bases). The V end was cut by 5 bases, the J end by 2 bases, with 10 bases between. Germline V CDR1 and CDR2: MGHDK, SYGVNS. The CDR3 is 13 residues long. CDR3: CASSSRAAYEQYF. DNA of the CDR3: TGTGCCAGCAGTTCCAGGGCGGCCTACGAGCAGTACTTC.

The chain carries TRBV5-8 and TRBJ1-2, with unresolved D. The CDR3 runs to 13 residues. V lost 3 bases, J lost 7 bases, and 13 bases lay in between. Germline-derived CDR1 and CDR2 are SGHTS and YDEGEE. The CDR3 loop is CASSSRPPGGYTF. In nucleotides, the CDR3 is TGTGCCAGCAGCTCTCGACCGCCGGGTGGCTACACCTTC.

The V call is TRBV9, the J call TRBJ2-1, with D maybe TRBD2 (6 bases). V lost 2 bases and J lost 7, with 10 bases in between. Germline V gives CDR1 SGDLS, CDR2 YYNGEE. This CDR3 spans 13 amino acids. The CDR3 nucleotides are TGTGCCAGCAGCGTGCAGAGCGGGAATGAGCAGTTCTTC. This codes for CASSVQSGNEQFF.

V and J are TRBV9 and TRBJ2-7, with D possibly matching TRBD2 (8 bases). Germline loops: CDR1 SGDLS, CDR2 YYNGEE. V lost 4 bases and J 4 bases, leaving 15 bases between the germline ends. The length of the CDR3 is 14 residues. The CDR3 sequence is CASSSREGAYEQYF. In DNA, the CDR3 is TGTGCCAGCAGCTCCCGGGAGGGGGCTTACGAGCAGTACTTC.

The chain joins TRBV6-5 to TRBJ1-2, with D perhaps matching TRBD1 (5 bases). V lost 0 bases to trimming and J lost 7 bases, with 15 bases between them. The germline V gene has CDR1 MNHEY and CDR2 SVGAGI. The CDR3 length is 15 residues. This chain's CDR3 is CASSYSGERTGGYTF. In DNA, the CDR3 is TGTGCCAGCAGTTACTCAGGGGAAAGGACCGGTGGCTACACCTTC.

V usage is TRBV29-1 and J usage is TRBJ2-2; TRBD1 aligns across 8 bases. The CDR3 has 13 amino acids. From germline, CDR1 is SQVTM and CDR2 ANQGSEA. The V segment lost 4 bases and the J segment 4 bases; nucleotides outside the gene matches: 2. For the CDR3, the DNA is TGCAGCGTTGTACAGGGGGGCACCGGGGAGCTGTTTTTT. Protein: CSVVQGGTGELFF.

V and J are TRBV5-1 and TRBJ1-1; D possibly corresponds to TRBD1 (5 bases). The ends were cut back, 0 bases at V and 1 base at J, with 10 bases in the middle. The CDR3 length is 15 residues. Germline V gene data show CDR1 as SGHRS and CDR2 as YFSETQ. In DNA, the CDR3 is TGCGCCAGCAGCTTGGTGGGGCCCGAGAACACTGAAGCTTTCTTT. Encoded protein: CASSLVGPENTEAFF.

The chain links TRBV4-3 to TRBJ2-1; 9 nucleotides agree with TRBD2. J gave up 8 bases and V 1 base, and 3 bases lay outside the gene matches. Germline CDR1 is LGHNA and CDR2 is YSLEER. The CDR3 runs 14 residues. CDR3 sequence (DNA): TGCGCCAGCAGCCAAGTGACTAGCGGCTATGAGCAGTTCTTC. Translation: CASSQVTSGYEQFF.

The chain couples TRBV6-5 to TRBJ2-3; no definite D call. The CDR3 spans 15 residues. The germline gives CDR1 MNHEY, CDR2 SVGAGI. V was shortened by 2 bases and J by 2 bases, with 11 bases between the two germline ends. This CDR3 is CASSYTYRATDTQYF. Written as DNA, the CDR3 is TGTGCCAGCAGTTACACTTACCGCGCCACAGATACGCAGTATTTT.

The V call is TRBV9, the J call TRBJ2-2, with 7 bases identical to TRBD1. This CDR3 spans 15 amino acids. The junction had 9 bases not matched to a gene; V was cut back by 3 bases and J by 7 bases. Looked up from germline, CDR1 is SGDLS and CDR2 is YYNGEE. Written as DNA, the CDR3 is TGTGCCAGCAGCGAGGGACAGATTTTAAACGGGGAGCTGTTTTTT. Protein sequence: CASSEGQILNGELFF.

The CDR3 bases are TGTGCCAGCAGTTACGCAGGGGCGTACAATGAGCAGTTCTTC. Translating gives CASSYAGAYNEQFF. This sequence joins TRBV6-5 and TRBJ2-1; tentative D call: TRBD1 (6 bases). CDR1 MNHEY and CDR2 SVGAGI come from the germline V gene. V dropped 2 bases and J dropped 4 bases, with 9 bases sitting between them. CDR3 length: 14 residues.

The CDR3 sequence is CASSLRQRQGASYNSPLHF. The CDR3 DNA reads as TGTGCCAGCAGTTTACGACAGCGACAGGGGGCATCCTATAATTCACCCCTCCACTTT. The chain joins TRBV27 to TRBJ1-6, with TRBD1 matching 10 bases. Germline assignment: CDR1 MNHEY and CDR2 SMNVEV (reference sequence). V lost 2 bases to trimming and J lost 1 base; unmatched junction nucleotides: 8. The CDR3 runs to 19 residues.

The chain couples TRBV18 to TRBJ2-7, with 9 bases aligning to TRBD1. Germline CDR1 and CDR2: KGHSH and LQKENI. CDR3 size: 13 residues. Trimming took 8 bases from V and 3 from J; bases not matched to a gene: 5. The CDR3 DNA reads as TGTGCCAGCACGACAGGGGGGGGCTACGAGCAGTACTTC. It yields the protein CASTTGGGYEQYF.

This chain's CDR3 is CASSLIRLAVYNEQFF. CDR3 in DNA: TGTGCCAGCAGCTTAATAAGACTAGCGGTATACAATGAGCAGTTCTTC. This chain links TRBV7-2 with TRBJ2-1, with 9 positions matching TRBD2. The ends lost 2 bases at V and 4 bases at J; junction bases unmatched: 6. This CDR3 is 16 amino acids long. CDR1 and CDR2 from the germline V gene are SGHTA and FQGNSA.

This clone has more than one count but fewer than ten. V usage is TRBV4-3 and J usage is TRBJ1-1; 7 bases map to TRBD1. V lost 0 bases and J lost 0; bases outside the gene matches: 4. The CDR3 extends over 16 amino acids. CDR1 and CDR2 from the germline V gene are LGHNA and YSLEER. The CDR3 sequence is CASSQDRTGMNTEAFF. The CDR3 nucleotides are TGCGCCAGCAGCCAAGATCGGACAGGAATGAACACTGAAGCTTTCTTT.

The chain employs TRBV5-6 and TRBJ1-2; D gene unclear. The CDR3 contains 14 residues. CDR1 is SGHDT and CDR2 is YYEEEE in the germline V gene. The V end lost 0 bases, the J end lost 3 bases, and 9 bases lay between the germline ends. The CDR3, as DNA: TGTGCCAGCAGCTTGGTCAGATCGTACTATGGCTACACCTTC. Amino acids: CASSLVRSYYGYTF.

This clone showed up just once. The J gene is TRBJ2-7, the V gene TRBV5-1, with a weak D call TRBD1 (5 bases). V lost 0 bases and J lost 0, with 16 bases in between. The CDR3 length is 17 residues. CDR1 is SGHRS, CDR2 YFSETQ, per germline. In DNA, the CDR3 is TGCGCCAGCAGCTTGGATGCAGGGTGGGGAAGCTCCTACGAGCAGTACTTC. Residues: CASSLDAGWGSSYEQYF.

CDR3: CASSPGSGQLNTEAFF. CDR3 nucleotides: TGTGCCAGCTCACCAGGGTCAGGCCAACTGAACACTGAAGCTTTCTTT. This chain links TRBV18 with TRBJ1-1, with D unclear. The CDR3 covers 16 residues. Per the germline V gene, CDR1 is KGHSH and CDR2 is LQKENI. V gave up 2 bases and J gave up 0 bases, with 13 bases separating them.

This rearrangement joins TRBV4-1 to TRBJ1-2, with a weak D call TRBD1 (5 bases). The germline V gene encodes CDR1 MGHRA and CDR2 YSYEKL. The V end lost 3 bases, the J end lost 12 bases, and 20 bases lay between the germline ends. The CDR3 length is 14 residues. The CDR3 sequence is CASSQGSRGKGNTF. DNA of the CDR3: TGCGCCAGCAGCCAGGGGTCAAGGGGCAAAGGGAACACCTTC.

This sequence joins TRBV10-2 and TRBJ1-2; D is possibly TRBD1 (6 bases). There are 15 residues in the CDR3. V lost 0 bases to trimming and J lost 2 bases, with 10 bases between them. CDR1 and CDR2 (germline): WSHSY, SAAADI. CDR3 loop: CASSESGRGNYGYTF. CDR3 DNA sequence: TGCGCCAGCAGTGAGTCGGGGAGGGGGAACTATGGCTACACCTTC.

The chain is built from TRBV7-2 and TRBJ2-7; the D call may be TRBD1 or TRBD2 (6 bases each). CDR1 SGHTA and CDR2 FQGNSA come from the germline V gene. This CDR3 has 16 amino acids. V was shortened by 1 base and J by 2 bases, with 15 bases between the two germline ends. The CDR3 loop is CASSLVPRGRTYEQYF. CDR3 bases: TGTGCCAGCAGCTTAGTACCTCGGGGGCGCACCTACGAGCAGTACTTC.

This clone came up once. The CDR3 loop is CASSLGGGALHEQYF. The CDR3, as DNA: TGTGCCAGCAGCTTGGGAGGGGGGGCGCTCCACGAGCAGTACTTC. The chain combines TRBV5-8 with TRBJ2-7; TRBD2 is a possible D gene (7 bases). Germline V gene sequence: CDR1 SGHTS, CDR2 YDEGEE. The CDR3 runs to 15 residues. Trimming left V 0 bases short and J 5 bases short, with 15 bases between.

This chain uses TRBV6-1 with TRBJ2-5; TRBD2 is a possible D gene (7 bases). The V and J ends lost 4 bases and 5 bases respectively, with 14 bases between them. The CDR3 consists of 14 residues. The germline V gene has CDR1 MNHNS and CDR2 SASEGT. Written as DNA, the CDR3 is TGTGCCAGCAGTGTGGCGGGGGCCCGGGAGACCCAGTACTTC. Translating it yields CASSVAGARETQYF.

The J gene is TRBJ1-1, the V gene TRBV18; D gene unclear. CDR3 length: 14 amino acids. Trimming cost V 3 bases and J 8 bases, with 16 bases left between them. CDR1 and CDR2 (germline): KGHSH, LQKENI. This chain's CDR3 is CASSPERARREAFF. The CDR3 nucleotides read TGTGCCAGCTCACCGGAAAGGGCGAGACGAGAAGCTTTCTTT.

This clone appeared a few times. The rearrangement joins TRBV2 to TRBJ1-5; D ambiguous. Germline values: CDR1 SNHLY, CDR2 FYNNEI. Trimming shortened V by 6 bases and J by 3 bases, and 15 bases separated the two germline ends. The CDR3 length is 15 residues. CDR3 region: CASSPKGTVNQPQHF. CDR3 nucleotides: TGTGCCAGCAGCCCCAAGGGCACAGTCAATCAGCCCCAGCATTTT.

Turning to this clone: At one end the junction does not follow the germline gene, possibly because of a read error. The rearrangement joins TRBV7-7 to TRBJ2-5; D is undetermined. In germline, CDR1 is SSHAT, CDR2 FNYEAQ (reference sequence). The CDR3 spans 13 residues. The CDR3 DNA follows: TGTGCTAGCAGCTCGCCCGGCCGAGAGACCCAGTACTTC. The encoded protein is CASSSPGRETQYF.